The 3 T cell receptor beta chains in this list originate from one sample, sequenced in a study of shared T cell receptors in the human thymus. Sequencing used immunoSEQ multiplex PCR; TCRdb keeps in-frame clones, though not all of them. The table records approximately 68,000 clones, 90% to 95% of them present only once. The sequenced material came from thymocytes. These receptors were collected from a human donor.

This clone was observed a few times. This chain joins TRBV5-1 and TRBJ2-3; a possible D gene is TRBD1 (5 bases). Germline CDR1 SGHRS, CDR2 YFSETQ. V was cut by 0 bases and J by 0 bases, with 14 bases left in between. This CDR3 is 17 amino acids long. The CDR3 DNA is TGCGCCAGCAGCTTGGCCATAGGGGTAAGGAGCACAGATACGCAGTATTTT. It translates to CASSLAIGVRSTDTQYF.

This clone appeared once. The chain has TRBV5-1 and TRBJ2-7; 8 bases match TRBD1. CDR1 is SGHRS, CDR2 YFSETQ, per germline. This CDR3 is built from 15 residues. V gave up 2 bases and J gave up 3 bases; unmatched junction bases: 7. CDR3 region: CASSLGNDRGYEQYF. CDR3 bases: TGCGCCAGCAGCTTAGGGAATGACAGGGGCTACGAGCAGTACTTC.

The chain recombines TRBV15 with TRBJ1-2, with 7 nucleotides matching TRBD1. Unmatched junction bases numbered 2, after V lost 3 bases and J lost 4 bases. The CDR3 is made up of 13 amino acids. From germline, CDR1 is LNHNV and CDR2 YYDKDF (reference sequence). CDR3 loop: CATSSSGGYGYTF. The DNA for the CDR3 is TGTGCCACCAGCAGTTCAGGGGGCTATGGCTACACCTTC.